This T cell receptor (beta chain) is from a study of blood T cell repertoires in COVID-19. Across the study: The study drew acute and convalescent COVID-19 samples from the United States, Italy and Spain.

The cohort comprised adults aged about 18 to 90 years residing in 20 to 30 US areas. Exposed enrollees encountered a COVID-19 case at some point within 2 weeks before study entry. TCRdb's copy holds only in-frame clones and misses some; the assay was immunoSEQ multiplex PCR. The sample contains 220,000 or so clones, around 90% of which appear only once. This clone was seen once. Germline assignment: CDR1 SQVTM and CDR2 ANQGSEA. This CDR3 contains 14 residues. V lost 0 bases to trimming and J lost 6 bases, with 11 bases between them. The origin of this receptor is a man in his forties or fifties who had been exposed to COVID-19. Specimen: PBMCs or T cells enriched from blood (not recorded which). This chain joins TRBV29-1 and TRBJ2-2; no reliable D call. The CDR3 region is CSVEDQVYPGELFF. The DNA for the CDR3 is TGCAGCGTTGAAGATCAAGTCTACCCCGGGGAGCTGTTTTTT.